This T cell receptor (beta chain) came from a study of CD8 T cells in Susac syndrome. The overall study: Treatment at blood withdrawal was none, corticosteroids, or intravenous immunoglobulin alone in Susac syndrome patients. Study observations and caveats: Susac syndrome CD8+ repertoires were clonally expanded, most strongly in CD8+ TEMRA cells.

As concerns this clonotype: What it recognizes is unknown.

The sequenced target, TCR beta, came from blood CD8+ and CD4+ T cells. The authors reverse transcribed roughly 0.5 to 1 ug RNA with random hexamers. TCRdb fed the immunoSEQ multiplex PCR reads into MiXCR, producing one record per CDR3 protein. Among roughly 190,000 distinct CDR3 sequences listed, 95% were seen once. This CDR3 contains 16 residues. Germline V gene sequence: CDR1 DFQATT, CDR2 SNEGSKA (reference sequence). The V end lost 2 bases, the J end lost 4 bases, and 18 bases lay between the germline ends. The sequencing sample was made of CD8+ T cells from PBMCs. The clonotype comes from a human donor with Susac syndrome. The chain uses TRBV20-1 and TRBJ1-5; perhaps TRBD1 as D (5 bases). The DNA of the CDR3 is TGCAGTGCTAGATCCTTCAGTAGGGGCCTAAATCAGCCCCAGCATTTT. Its translation: CSARSFSRGLNQPQHF.